The next 11 T cell receptor beta chains were all read from a single sample in a study of CD8+CD57+ T cells in acquired aplastic anemia. The template for TCR beta VDJ and CDR3 sequence profiling was genomic DNA. TCRdb recomputed calls from the reads with MiXCR, one row per CDR3 protein. The sample comprises about 180,000 distinct CDR3 sequences, less than 55% of which are singletons, and 2.5% to 3.5% rests with the top ten. What was sequenced was sorted CD4+, CD8+, or CD8+CD57+ T cells (not recorded which) from PBMCs. The receptors come from a human donor in good health.

The sample holds a few counts of this clonotype. The V and J genes are TRBV25-1 and TRBJ1-2; D possibly corresponds to TRBD1 (6 bases). Germline V gene sequence: CDR1 MGHDK, CDR2 SYGVNS. V lost 1 base to trimming and J lost 8 bases, with 20 bases between them. The CDR3 is 16 amino acids. The CDR3 here is CASSEWGRETELGYTF. CDR3 in DNA: TGTGCCAGCAGTGAATGGGGGCGGGAGACAGAACTCGGCTACACCTTC.

In the case of this clonotype: A much larger clone lies one base from this, so it may be a read error. The chain is built from TRBV6-2 or TRBV6-3 and TRBJ1-1; 8 positions match TRBD1. This CDR3 is built from 14 residues. Trimming at V came to 7 bases and at J to 4 bases, leaving 8 bases not matched to a gene. The germline V gene has CDR1 MNHEY and CDR2 SVGEGT. CDR3: CASMRAGGGTEAFF. The CDR3 coding sequence is TGTGCCAGCATGAGGGCAGGGGGCGGCACTGAAGCTTTCTTT.

This chain uses TRBV25-1 with TRBJ1-2; 9 nucleotides align to TRBD1. V lost 4 bases and J lost 7; bases outside the gene matches: 7. The CDR3 is 14 residues long. Germline CDR1 and CDR2: MGHDK and SYGVNS. The CDR3: CASSVRQGDIGYTF. The CDR3 DNA reads as TGTGCCAGCAGTGTCCGACAGGGGGACATTGGCTACACCTTC.

The chain recombines TRBV2 with TRBJ2-7; 11 nucleotides match TRBD1. The CDR3 has 13 amino acids. The J segment lost 5 bases and the V segment lost 7 bases, leaving 4 bases of the junction unmatched. Per germline, CDR1 SNHLY and CDR2 FYNNEI. CDR3 DNA: TGTGCCAGCAAGGACAGGGGGCCCAACGAGCAGTACTTC. Its translation: CASKDRGPNEQYF.

In regard to this clonotype: A much larger clone lies a single base off, so this may be a read error. The V and J genes are TRBV6-1 and TRBJ2-5; TRBD2 matches at 15 bases. The CDR3 sequence is 15 residues long. Per the germline V gene, CDR1 is MNHNS and CDR2 is SASEGT. The DNA for the CDR3 is TGTGTCAGCAGTCCCGGGACTAGCGGGAGGAAGACCCAGTACTTC. It is translated as CVSSPGTSGRKTQYF.

This clonotype appeared many times. V and J are TRBV13 and TRBJ2-1, with 8 positions matching TRBD1. This CDR3 has 15 amino acids. Germline V CDR1 and CDR2: PRHDT, FYEKMQ (reference sequence). V gave up 0 bases and J gave up 6 bases; unmatched junction bases: 4. The CDR3 nucleotides are TGTGCCAGCAGCTTAGGGGACAGGGATATCAATGAGCAGTTCTTC. The encoded protein is CASSLGDRDINEQFF. The full variable domain, with the rest looked up from reference TRBV13 and TRBJ2-1, is AAGVIQSPRHLIKEKRETATLKCYPIPRHDTVYWYQQGPGQDPQFLISFYEKMQSDKGSIPDRFSAQQFSDYHSELNMSSLELGDSALYFCASSLGDRDINEQFFGPGTRLTVL.

The chain combines TRBV20-1 with TRBJ1-1; D perhaps matches TRBD1 (6 bases). V was pared by 5 bases and J by 5 bases, with 12 bases between. The CDR3 loop spans 12 amino acids. CDR1 and CDR2 (germline): DFQATT, SNEGSKA (reference sequence). The CDR3 DNA follows: TGCAGTGCTGGGGGACAATATACTGAAGCTTTCTTT. This codes for CSAGGQYTEAFF.

This clonotype was detected ten times or more. V and J are TRBV6-6 and TRBJ2-7; D tentatively fits TRBD1 or TRBD2 (6 bases each). Germline V gene data show CDR1 as MNHNY and CDR2 as SVGAGI (reference sequence). The V end lost 6 bases, the J end lost 4 bases, and 10 bases lay between the germline ends. The CDR3 loop spans 12 amino acids. This CDR3 is CASRRGGYEQYF. Here the CDR3 DNA reads TGTGCCAGCAGAAGAGGGGGGTACGAGCAGTACTTC.

The rearrangement joins TRBV4-2 to TRBJ2-1; D gene ambiguous. V was shortened by 0 bases and J by 2 bases, with 14 bases between the two germline ends. The germline V gene encodes CDR1 LGHNA and CDR2 YNFKEQ. The CDR3 is 17 residues long. The CDR3: CASSQDPSLLTYNEQFF. The CDR3 bases are TGTGCCAGCAGCCAAGATCCTTCCCTCTTGACCTACAATGAGCAGTTCTTC.

This clonotype was recorded many times. J is TRBJ2-5 and V is TRBV2, with 12 bases matching TRBD1. CDR3 size: 18 residues. Germline V gene lookup returns CDR1 SNHLY and CDR2 FYNNEI. Trimming at V came to 6 bases and at J to 8 bases, leaving 19 bases not matched to a gene. The CDR3 bases are TGTGCCAGCAGCCGAGGGACAGGGGGCACGAGCGGGAGTGGTACCCAGTACTTC. It codes for CASSRGTGGTSGSGTQYF.

This sequence joins TRBV9 and TRBJ2-7; a weak D match, TRBD2 (5 bases). Trimming took 0 bases from V and 4 from J, leaving 14 bases between them. The CDR3 loop spans 15 amino acids. The V gene's germline CDR1 is SGDLS and CDR2 YYNGEE. The CDR3 reads CASSVAVGSGYEQYF. CDR3 nucleotides: TGTGCCAGCAGCGTAGCTGTAGGCTCGGGATACGAGCAGTACTTC.